Following are 25 T cell receptor beta chains from one sample sequenced in a study of blood T cell repertoires in COVID-19. Measured with immunoSEQ multiplex PCR; TCRdb has only the in-frame clones, and not every one. The sample includes around 250,000 clones, roughly 89% of them seen just once. The sequenced sample consisted of peripheral blood. These receptors originate from a man between 25 and 39 years old who had recovered from COVID-19.

This chain connects TRBV7-9 to TRBJ1-2, with D unresolved. CDR3 length equals 11 residues. Trimming cost V 7 bases and J 4 bases, with 7 bases left between them. Germline values: CDR1 SEHNR, CDR2 FQNEAQ (reference sequence). CDR3 sequence: CASIGIYGYTF. DNA of the CDR3: TGTGCCAGCATCGGGATCTATGGCTACACCTTC.

This chain uses TRBV27 with TRBJ1-6; D gene ambiguous. CDR3 length equals 15 residues. The V gene lost 1 base and the J gene lost 8 bases, with 12 bases spanning the gap. Germline CDR1 reads MNHEY; CDR2 reads SMNVEV (reference sequence). CDR3 sequence: CASSLWGGNDSPLHF. The DNA of the CDR3 is TGTGCCAGCAGTTTATGGGGAGGGAACGATTCACCCCTCCACTTT.

The genes are TRBV20-1 and TRBJ1-5; D unresolved. Germline V gives CDR1 DFQATT, CDR2 SNEGSKA (reference sequence). The CDR3 runs 13 residues. Trimming stripped 5 bases from V and 5 bases from J, with 13 bases between. The CDR3 DNA reads as TGCAGTGCTCGTGGAAGCCCTGATCAGCCCCAGCATTTT. This encodes CSARGSPDQPQHF.

The rearrangement links TRBV5-5 to TRBJ1-3, with unresolved D. Looked up from germline, CDR1 is SGHKS and CDR2 is YYEKEE (reference sequence). The V gene lost 1 base and the J gene lost 4 bases, with 3 bases spanning the gap. This CDR3 has 12 residues. The CDR3 bases are TGTGCCAGCAGCTTGTTAGGAAACACCATATATTTT. Residues: CASSLLGNTIYF. Using reference TRBV5-5 and TRBJ1-3 for the parts outside the CDR3, the full variable domain is DAGVTQSPTHLIKTRGQQVTLRCSPISGHKSVSWYQQVLGQGPQFIFQYYEKEERGRGNFPDRFSARQFPNYSSELNVNALLLGDSALYLCASSLLGNTIYFGEGSWLTVV.

V is TRBV14 and J is TRBJ1-2; D unclear. V shed 1 base and J shed 4 bases, with 10 bases lying between them. The CDR3 totals 14 residues. Germline V gene data show CDR1 as SGHDN and CDR2 as FVKESK. The CDR3 DNA follows: TGTGCCAGCAGCCAAGCGAGCCAAGTCTATGGCTACACCTTC. Residues: CASSQASQVYGYTF.

This clone was found a few times. The rearrangement links TRBV5-1 to TRBJ2-5; the D gene is possibly TRBD1 (5 bases). V was clipped by 0 bases and J by 2 bases, with 8 bases between them. Germline V gene sequence: CDR1 SGHRS, CDR2 YFSETQ. The CDR3 loop spans 14 amino acids. CDR3 DNA: TGCGCCAGCAGCTTGGATCAGGGACAAGAGACCCAGTACTTC. This codes for CASSLDQGQETQYF.

The chain joins TRBV24-1 to TRBJ1-6; 7 nucleotides match TRBD1. J gave up 9 bases and V 5 bases, and 12 bases lay outside the gene matches. Germline V lookup: CDR1 KGHDR, CDR2 SFDVKD. The CDR3 runs to 16 residues. The chain's CDR3 is CATSGGVRTGFSPLHF. CDR3 DNA sequence: TGTGCCACCAGTGGTGGAGTCAGGACAGGCTTTTCACCCCTCCACTTT.

A word on this clone: At the DNA level, this CDR3 is encoded by other sequences in the same sample as well. This chain connects TRBV7-9 to TRBJ2-3, with 8 bases identical to TRBD2. Trimming at V came to 5 bases and at J to 1 base, leaving 2 bases not matched to a gene. The CDR3 runs to 14 residues. The germline V gene has CDR1 SEHNR and CDR2 FQNEAQ (reference sequence). CDR3 region: CASSRSGGTDTQYF. The CDR3 region has the DNA TGTGCCAGCAGCCGTAGCGGGGGCACAGATACGCAGTATTTT.

The V and J genes are TRBV18 and TRBJ2-5; possible D gene TRBD1, 5 bases. The germline V gene encodes CDR1 KGHSH and CDR2 LQKENI. Trimming left V 2 bases short and J 3 bases short, with 10 bases between. The length of the CDR3 is 14 residues. The DNA of the CDR3 is TGTGCCAGCTCACCATCTTCACAGGAAGAGACCCAGTACTTC. Residues: CASSPSSQEETQYF.

V is TRBV5-1 and J is TRBJ2-7; 9 nucleotides align to TRBD1. The CDR3 spans 15 residues. V was pared by 1 base and J by 3 bases, with 5 bases of the junction left unmatched. The V gene's germline CDR1 is SGHRS and CDR2 YFSETQ. DNA for the CDR3: TGCGCCAGCAGCTTGTCAGGACAGGGGCGCTACGAGCAGTACTTC. This codes for CASSLSGQGRYEQYF.

The gene calls are TRBV5-5 and TRBJ1-4; the D gene is possibly TRBD1 (6 bases). The CDR3 has 14 residues. Germline V lookup: CDR1 SGHKS, CDR2 YYEKEE (reference sequence). V lost 4 bases, J lost 7 bases, and 14 bases lay in between. CDR3 amino acids: CASSGSGTSEKLFF. In DNA form, the CDR3 reads TGTGCCAGCAGCGGATCCGGGACATCTGAAAAACTGTTTTTT.

V usage is TRBV5-5 and J usage is TRBJ2-7, with TRBD1 matching 7 bases. The junction had 13 bases not matched to a gene; V was cut back by 5 bases and J by 5 bases. This CDR3 has 15 residues. CDR1 SGHKS and CDR2 YYEKEE come from the germline V gene (reference sequence). CDR3 DNA sequence: TGTGCCAGCAGACCCCGACAGGGACAAGGCGACGAGCAGTACTTC. Its protein product is CASRPRQGQGDEQYF.

The V gene is TRBV5-4, the J gene TRBJ2-3; tentatively, D is TRBD1 (6 bases). The CDR3 covers 14 residues. Germline CDR1 reads SGHNT; CDR2 reads YYREEE (reference sequence). Trimming cost V 4 bases and J 0 bases, with 9 bases left between them. The CDR3 region is CASSKDRSTDTQYF. The CDR3 DNA reads as TGTGCCAGCAGCAAAGACAGGAGCACAGATACGCAGTATTTT.

This clone was recorded a few times. The chain recombines TRBV5-1 with TRBJ2-7; TRBD1 agrees at 11 bases. CDR1 SGHRS and CDR2 YFSETQ come from the germline V gene. This CDR3 has 16 residues. Trimming took 1 base from V and 2 from J; bases not matched to a gene: 5. The CDR3 DNA reads TGCGCCAGCAGCTTGTCCCCGGGACAGGGGGCCTACGAGCAGTACTTC. Amino acids: CASSLSPGQGAYEQYF.

This chain links TRBV24-1 with TRBJ2-2; 8 bases agree with TRBD1. V trimming: 7 bases; J trimming: 3 bases; junction bases outside the gene matches: 12. Germline CDR1 reads KGHDR; CDR2 reads SFDVKD. The CDR3 sequence is 17 residues long. The CDR3 nucleotides read TGTGCCACCAGAGCTCCTTCGACAGGGGTGGACACCGGGGAGCTGTTTTTT. Its protein product is CATRAPSTGVDTGELFF.

A few counts support this clone. V usage is TRBV5-1 and J usage is TRBJ2-3, with 9 bases that match TRBD1. The J segment lost 6 bases and the V segment lost 3 bases, leaving 8 bases of the junction unmatched. The CDR3 consists of 15 residues. CDR1 is SGHRS and CDR2 is YFSETQ in the germline V gene. CDR3 sequence (DNA): TGCGCCAGCAGCTATACAGGGGGCGATGGGGATACGCAGTATTTT. Translation gives CASSYTGGDGDTQYF.

V and J are TRBV24-1 and TRBJ2-5; 9 positions agree with TRBD2. CDR1 is KGHDR, CDR2 SFDVKD, per germline. The V segment lost 3 bases and the J segment 4 bases; nucleotides outside the gene matches: 8. This CDR3 region has 16 residues. The chain's CDR3 is CATSDGGLAERETQYF. CDR3 sequence (DNA): TGTGCCACCAGTGATGGGGGACTAGCCGAGCGAGAGACCCAGTACTTC.

This chain joins TRBV6-5 and TRBJ2-1; tentative D call: TRBD1 (6 bases). V lost 6 bases and J 4 bases, leaving 16 bases between the germline ends. There are 15 residues in the CDR3. Germline V CDR1 and CDR2: MNHEY, SVGAGI. The CDR3 is CASSPRDNLYNEQFF. As DNA, the CDR3 is TGTGCCAGCAGCCCCCGGGACAACTTATACAATGAGCAGTTCTTC.

The chain recombines TRBV5-6 with TRBJ2-5; 9 bases are shared with TRBD2. The germline CDR1 and CDR2 sequences are SGHDT and YYEEEE. The CDR3 length is 14 residues. Unmatched junction bases numbered 4, after V lost 6 bases and J lost 1 base. CDR3 DNA: TGTGCCAGCATCCTAGCGGGGTTCCAAGAGACCCAGTACTTC. This sequence encodes CASILAGFQETQYF. Combining the CDR3 with reference TRBV5-6 and TRBJ2-5 gives the whole variable domain DAGVTQSPTHLIKTRGQQVTLRCSPKSGHDTVSWYQQALGQGPQFIFQYYEEEERQRGNFPDRFSGHQFPNYSSELNVNALLLGDSALYLCASILAGFQETQYFGPGTRLLVL.

The chain couples TRBV12-3 or TRBV12-4 to TRBJ1-2; TRBD1 matches at 7 bases. V was clipped by 3 bases and J by 4 bases; unmatched bases: 2. CDR3 size: 13 residues. The CDR3 spells CASSFDRVYGYTF. In DNA, the CDR3 is TGTGCCAGCAGTTTTGACAGGGTCTATGGCTACACCTTC.

This clone was seen at least ten times. The chain is built from TRBV14 and TRBJ2-1, with D tentatively TRBD1 (7 bases). Between the trimmed V and J ends, which lost 5 bases and 8 bases, there was a span of 19 bases. The length of the CDR3 is 15 residues. CDR1 is SGHDN, CDR2 FVKESK, per germline. DNA of the CDR3: TGTGCCAGCAGCTCCACTAGGAGGGGGCGGGATGAGCAGTTCTTC. Encoded protein: CASSSTRRGRDEQFF.

This rearrangement joins TRBV12-3 or TRBV12-4 to TRBJ1-2; no clear D. V lost 7 bases to trimming and J lost 4 bases, with 7 bases between them. The CDR3 is 11 amino acids. CDR3: CASNSFYGYTF. The CDR3 DNA sequence: TGTGCCAGCAATAGTTTCTATGGCTACACCTTC.

V usage is TRBV6-2 or TRBV6-3 and J usage is TRBJ2-7; no reliable D call. Trimming left V 5 bases short and J 10 bases short, with 15 bases between. Per the germline V gene, CDR1 is MNHEY and CDR2 is SVGEGT. The CDR3 sequence is 12 residues long. CDR3 residues: CASSLYTTHQYF. In DNA form, the CDR3 reads TGTGCCAGCAGTCTATACACGACACACCAGTACTTC.

The CDR3 spells CASSLEQSNTEAFF. CDR3 DNA: TGTGCCAGCAGCTTAGAACAGTCGAACACTGAAGCTTTCTTT. The rearrangement uses TRBV11-2 and TRBJ1-1; D unresolved. Deletions cut 0 bases from V and 1 base from J, with 6 bases between. Germline CDR1 reads SGHAT; CDR2 reads FQNNGV. The CDR3 consists of 14 residues.

The chain combines TRBV5-1 with TRBJ1-1; D remains ambiguous. Trimming left V 5 bases short and J 8 bases short, with 16 bases between. Per the germline V gene, CDR1 is SGHRS and CDR2 is YFSETQ. The CDR3 contains 13 residues. As DNA, the CDR3 is TGCGCCAGCAGAATAGGAGCACCCCCGGAAGCTTTCTTT. Amino acids: CASRIGAPPEAFF.